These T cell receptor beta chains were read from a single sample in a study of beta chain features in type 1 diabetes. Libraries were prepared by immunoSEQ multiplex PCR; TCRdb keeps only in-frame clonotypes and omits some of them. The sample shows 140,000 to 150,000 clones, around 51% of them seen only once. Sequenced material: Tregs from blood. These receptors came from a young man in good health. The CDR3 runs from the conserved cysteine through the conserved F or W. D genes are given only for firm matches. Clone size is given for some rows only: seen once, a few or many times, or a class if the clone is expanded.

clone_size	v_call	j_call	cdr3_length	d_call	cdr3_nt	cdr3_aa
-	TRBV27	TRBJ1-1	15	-	TGTGCCAGCAGTCCTTGGACAGCCATGAACACTGAAGCTTTCTTT	CASSPWTAMNTEAFF
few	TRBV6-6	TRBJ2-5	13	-	TGTGCCAGCAGTCCGAGGGGGCAAGAGACCCAGTACTTC	CASSPRGQETQYF
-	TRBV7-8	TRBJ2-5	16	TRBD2	TGTGCCAGCAGCCCGCGGACTAGCGGGATGGGAGAGACCCAGTACTTC	CASSPRTSGMGETQYF
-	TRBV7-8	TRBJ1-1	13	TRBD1	TGTGCCAGCAGCCGACAGGGGGACACTGAAGCTTTCTTT	CASSRQGDTEAFF
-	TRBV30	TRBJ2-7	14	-	TGTGCCTGGAGGAATGTTCAGGCGTCTTACGAGCAGTACTTC	CAWRNVQASYEQYF
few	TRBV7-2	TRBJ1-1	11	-	TGTGCCAGCAGCCCCCGGGATGAAGCTTTCTTT	CASSPRDEAFF
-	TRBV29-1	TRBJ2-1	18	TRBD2	TGCAGCGCCGACGGGCTAGCGGGCCGGTGGAGCTCCTACAATGAGCAGTTCTTC	CSADGLAGRWSSYNEQFF
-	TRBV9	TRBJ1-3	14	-	TGTGCCAGCAGCGTAGACAGGTCTGGAAACACCATATATTTT	CASSVDRSGNTIYF
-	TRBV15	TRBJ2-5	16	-	TGTGCCACCAGCAGAGATTTCGGGCTAGCAGCTAGCGACCAGTACTTC	CATSRDFGLAASDQYF
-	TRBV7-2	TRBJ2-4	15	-	TGTGCCAGCAGCTTAGATCCCGCAGGGGTAAACATTCAGTACTTC	CASSLDPAGVNIQYF
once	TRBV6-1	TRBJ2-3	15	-	TGTGCCAGCAGTTTCGGGACTCGGGGCACAGATACGCAGTATTTT	CASSFGTRGTDTQYF
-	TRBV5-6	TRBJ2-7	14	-	TGTGCCAGCAGAAGTTCCGGGAGTTGGTACGAGCAGTACTTC	CASRSSGSWYEQYF
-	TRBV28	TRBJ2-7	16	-	TGTGCCAGCAGTTACGGGGCGGGTCCCTTTGGAGGGGCGCAGTACTTC	CASSYGAGPFGGAQYF
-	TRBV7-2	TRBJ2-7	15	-	TGTGCCAGCAGCCGTACGGGGGTCCCCCTCTACGAGCAGTACTTC	CASSRTGVPLYEQYF
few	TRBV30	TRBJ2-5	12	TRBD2	TGTGCCTGGGGACTAGCGGAAGAGACCCAGTACTTC	CAWGLAEETQYF
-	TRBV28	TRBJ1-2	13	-	TGTGCCAGCAGTTTGCTCAGGGGCTATGGCTACACCTTC	CASSLLRGYGYTF
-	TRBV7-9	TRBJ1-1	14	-	TGTGCCAGCAGCTTTGGGCCTATGAACACTGAAGCTTTCTTT	CASSFGPMNTEAFF
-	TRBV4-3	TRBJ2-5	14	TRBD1	TGCGCCAGCAGCCAAGATTTCACAGGGGGGTCCCAGTACTTC	CASSQDFTGGSQYF
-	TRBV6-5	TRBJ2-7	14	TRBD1	TGTGCCAGCAGAAAGTCCGGCTCAGGGGGCGAGCAGTACTTC	CASRKSGSGGEQYF
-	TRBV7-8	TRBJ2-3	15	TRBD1	TGTGCCAGCAGCTTCAGCGGACAGGGTTCAGATACGCAGTATTTT	CASSFSGQGSDTQYF
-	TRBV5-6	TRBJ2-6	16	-	TGTGCCAGCGAGGTTCGCGGTGCCTCTGGGGCCAACGTCCTGACTTTC	CASEVRGASGANVLTF
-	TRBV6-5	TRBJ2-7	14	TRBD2	TGTGCCAGCAGTGGAGCCGGGACTAGCGGAGAGCAGTACTTC	CASSGAGTSGEQYF
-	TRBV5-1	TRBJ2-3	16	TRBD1	TGCGCCAGCAGCCCGGGACAGGGGCTGGGCACAGATACGCAGTATTTT	CASSPGQGLGTDTQYF
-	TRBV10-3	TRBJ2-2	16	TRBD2	TGTGCCATCAGTGAGCTAGCGGGGACGAACACCGGGGAGCTGTTTTTT	CAISELAGTNTGELFF
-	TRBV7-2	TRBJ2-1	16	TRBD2	TGTGCCAGCAGCCCCCCTTTTAGCGGGAGTGGTAATGAGCAGTTCTTC	CASSPPFSGSGNEQFF
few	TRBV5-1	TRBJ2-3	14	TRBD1	TGCGCCAGCAGCTTGGGGGACAGGAATGATGGGCAGTATTTT	CASSLGDRNDGQYF
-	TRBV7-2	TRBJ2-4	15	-	TGTGCCAGCACCCCCTCTTGGGGCAGGGGAAACATTCAGTACTTC	CASTPSWGRGNIQYF
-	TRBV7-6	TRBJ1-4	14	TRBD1	TGTGCCAGCAGCTTGGGCAGGGGGAATGAAAAACTGTTTTTT	CASSLGRGNEKLFF
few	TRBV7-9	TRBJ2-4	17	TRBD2	TGTGCCAGCAGCACAAATAGCGGGCTCTTAGCCAAAAACATTCAGTACTTC	CASSTNSGLLAKNIQYF
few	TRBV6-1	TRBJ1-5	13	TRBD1	TGTGCCAGCAAGGGACAGGAGAATCAGCCCCAGCATTTT	CASKGQENQPQHF
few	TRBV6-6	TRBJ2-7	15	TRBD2	TGTGCCAGCAGTTACACGGGGGGGGTTGGGGTCGAGCAGTACTTC	CASSYTGGVGVEQYF
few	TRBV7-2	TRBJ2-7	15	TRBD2	TGTGCCAGCAGCCCTTCCGGGACTAGCCTCTACGAGCAGTACTTC	CASSPSGTSLYEQYF
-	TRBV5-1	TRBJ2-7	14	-	TGCGCCAGCAGCTTGGGCGGATACTCCTACGAGCAGTACTTC	CASSLGGYSYEQYF
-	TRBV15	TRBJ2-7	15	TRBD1	TGTGCCACCAGCAGAGGTATGGACAGGGGGCGCGAGCAGTACTTC	CATSRGMDRGREQYF
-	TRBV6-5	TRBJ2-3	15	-	TGTGCCAGCAGTTACTACGCGTCGGTAACAGATACGCAGTATTTT	CASSYYASVTDTQYF
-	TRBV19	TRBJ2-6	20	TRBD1	TGTGCCAGTAGTATAGTTCTCCCGGGACAGGGTCGAGGTGGGGCCAACGTCCTGACTTTC	CASSIVLPGQGRGGANVLTF
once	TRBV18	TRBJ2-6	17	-	TGTGCCAGCTCACCGTCCCAGGGTTCCTCTGGGGCCAACGTCCTGACTTTC	CASSPSQGSSGANVLTF
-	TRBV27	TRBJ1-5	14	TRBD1	TGTGCCAGCAGTGGGACAGAGAGCAATCAGCCCCAGCATTTT	CASSGTESNQPQHF
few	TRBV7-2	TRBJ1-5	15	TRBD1	TGTGCCAGCAGCCCCCTGACAGGGTTTGGGCAGCCCCAGCATTTT	CASSPLTGFGQPQHF
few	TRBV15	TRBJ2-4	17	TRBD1	TGTGCCACCAGCGCAAAGGGGACAGGTCTAGCCAAAAACATTCAGTACTTC	CATSAKGTGLAKNIQYF
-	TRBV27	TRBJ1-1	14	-	TGTGCCAGCAGTTTTACCGGCCGTACAGGTGAAGCTTTCTTT	CASSFTGRTGEAFF
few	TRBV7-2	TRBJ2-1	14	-	TGTGCCAGCAGCCCACTGTCCCTTGTTCGGGAAGGGTTCTTC	CASSPLSLVREGFF
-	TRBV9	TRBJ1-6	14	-	TGTGCCAGCAGCGCCAGGGGCTTTGGGTCACCCCTCCACTTT	CASSARGFGSPLHF
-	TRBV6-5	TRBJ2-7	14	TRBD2	TGTGCCAGCAGGACTTTAGCGGGTCTAGGGGAGCAGTACTTC	CASRTLAGLGEQYF
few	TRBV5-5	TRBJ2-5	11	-	TGTGCCAGCAGCTTCAAAGAGACCCAGTACTTC	CASSFKETQYF
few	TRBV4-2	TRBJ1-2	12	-	TGTGCCAGCAGCCAACAGACCAGGGGCTACACCTTC	CASSQQTRGYTF
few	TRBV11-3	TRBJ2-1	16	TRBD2	TGTGCCAGCAGCTCTGGGACTAGCGGGAGTCTGAATGAGCAGTTCTTC	CASSSGTSGSLNEQFF
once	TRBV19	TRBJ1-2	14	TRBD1	TGTGCCAGTAGGTACCGGGACAGGAGCCGGGGCTACACCTTC	CASRYRDRSRGYTF
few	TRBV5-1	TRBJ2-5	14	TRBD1	TGCGCCAGCAGCTACGGACAGGCGACAGAGACCCAGTACTTC	CASSYGQATETQYF
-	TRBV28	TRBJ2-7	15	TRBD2	TGTGCCAGCAGCCTATTAGCGGGAAGGGCATACGAGCAGTACTTC	CASSLLAGRAYEQYF
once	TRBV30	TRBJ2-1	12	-	TGTGCCTGGGGAACAGGGTACAATGAGCAGTTCTTC	CAWGTGYNEQFF
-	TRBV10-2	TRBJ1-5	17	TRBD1	TGCGCCAGCACGCCCCTCGGACAGGTAGATTCGGGGCAGCCCCAGCATTTT	CASTPLGQVDSGQPQHF
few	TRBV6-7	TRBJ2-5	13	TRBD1	TGTGCCAGCAGTTTGACAGGGGGAGAGACCCAGTACTTC	CASSLTGGETQYF
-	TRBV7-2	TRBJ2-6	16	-	TGTGCCAGCAGCTTGGACAGTAGCTCTGGGGCCAACGTCCTGACTTTC	CASSLDSSSGANVLTF